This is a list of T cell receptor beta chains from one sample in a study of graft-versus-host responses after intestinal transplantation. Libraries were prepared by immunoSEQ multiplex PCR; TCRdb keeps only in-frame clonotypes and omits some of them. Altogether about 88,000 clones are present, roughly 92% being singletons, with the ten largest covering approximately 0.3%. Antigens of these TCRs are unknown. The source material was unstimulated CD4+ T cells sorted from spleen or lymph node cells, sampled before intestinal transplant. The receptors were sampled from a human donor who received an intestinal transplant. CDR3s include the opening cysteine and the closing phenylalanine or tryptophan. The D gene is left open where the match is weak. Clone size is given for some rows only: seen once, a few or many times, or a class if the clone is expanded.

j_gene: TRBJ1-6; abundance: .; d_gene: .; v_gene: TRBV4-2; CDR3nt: TGTGCCAGCAGGCCCGGTAGGGATAATTCACCCCTCCACTTT; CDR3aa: CASRPGRDNSPLHF
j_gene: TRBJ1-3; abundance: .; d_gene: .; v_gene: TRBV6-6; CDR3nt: TGTGCCAGCTCGTTGGGAAACACCATATATTTT; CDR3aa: CASSLGNTIYF
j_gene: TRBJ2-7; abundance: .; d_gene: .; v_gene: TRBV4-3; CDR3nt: TGCGCCAGCAGCCAAGTGTCGGGAGCGATTCCCTACGAGCAGTACTTC; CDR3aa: CASSQVSGAIPYEQYF
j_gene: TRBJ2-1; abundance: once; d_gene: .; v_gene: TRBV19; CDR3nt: TGTGCCAGTAGTATAGATCGGGGATTCAACAATGAGCAGTTCTTC; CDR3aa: CASSIDRGFNNEQFF
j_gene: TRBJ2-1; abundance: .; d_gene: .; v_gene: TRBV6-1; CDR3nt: TGTGCCAGCATTGGCGGAGTAAATTACAATGAGCAGTTCTTC; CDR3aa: CASIGGVNYNEQFF
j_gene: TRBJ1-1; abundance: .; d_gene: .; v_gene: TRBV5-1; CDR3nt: TGCGCCAGCAGACCCGGGACCGCGAACACTGAAGCTTTCTTT; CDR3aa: CASRPGTANTEAFF
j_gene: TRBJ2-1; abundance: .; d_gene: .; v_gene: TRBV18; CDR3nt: TGTGCCAGCTCACTTCGAACCATAAATGAGCAGTTCTTC; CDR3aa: CASSLRTINEQFF
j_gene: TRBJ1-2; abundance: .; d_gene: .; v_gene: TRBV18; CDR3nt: TGTGCCAGCTCACCACCGGCGGGATCTTATGGCTACACCTTC; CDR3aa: CASSPPAGSYGYTF
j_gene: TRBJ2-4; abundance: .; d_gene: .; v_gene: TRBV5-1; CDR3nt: TGCGCCAGCAGCTTGGAAGGGGGGCGAGCCAAAAACATTCAGTACTTC; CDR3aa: CASSLEGGRAKNIQYF
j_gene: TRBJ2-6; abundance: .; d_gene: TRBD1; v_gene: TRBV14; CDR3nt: TGTGCCAGCAGCAAGCACAGGGGGCTTGGGGCCAACGTCCTGACTTTC; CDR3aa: CASSKHRGLGANVLTF